Below, 15 T cell receptor beta chains from the same sample are listed, as sequenced in a study of T cells after posttransplantation cyclophosphamide (dated by TCRdb to between 2015 and 2016). The treatment or condition tag for this specimen amounts to: high-dose cyclophosphamide on days +3 and +4 as single-agent GVHD prophylaxis. Patients in the PTCy group got busulfan and fludarabine conditioning, a marrow graft from a related or unrelated donor, and cyclophosphamide on days +3 and +4. The receptor library was made with the immunoSEQ multiplex PCR assay. The table comes from immuneACCESS by way of TCRdb, which keeps in-frame sequences with V and J called. Part of the clones is missing from these tables; in studies checked, under half for an unresolved V gene and the rest for unknown reasons. For this sample there are 10,000 to 13,000 clones; approximately 86% appear just once. The top ten clones comprise roughly a quarter of the sample.

The input for sequencing was CD4+ T cells sorted from PBMCs, taken after allogeneic stem cell transplant with posttransplant cyclophosphamide. These receptor sequences come from a male patient in his thirties who received an allogeneic stem cell transplant from a related donor, was CMV-positive, and had acute GVHD only. Some T cells seen after a transplant may have their origin in the graft donor.

This rearrangement joins TRBV28 to TRBJ1-1, with a weak D call TRBD1 (5 bases). CDR3 size: 13 residues. Trimming cost V 2 bases and J 1 base, with 5 bases left between them. Germline V gene data show CDR1 as MDHEN and CDR2 as SYDVKM. In DNA, the CDR3 is TGTGCCAGCAGTTTAAGGGGGAACACTGAAGCTTTCTTT. Its translation: CASSLRGNTEAFF.

CDR3: CATGDPPRPGEYF. The CDR3 DNA is TGTGCCACCGGAGATCCCCCTCGTCCGGGGGAGTACTTC. V gene TRBV6-1 combines with J gene TRBJ2-7; D might be TRBD2 (6 bases). The CDR3 is 13 amino acids. V lost 10 bases to trimming and J lost 11 bases, with 24 bases between them. Germline lookup yields CDR1 MNHNS and CDR2 SASEGT.

The chain links TRBV5-6 to TRBJ1-2, with TRBD1 as a possible D gene (5 bases). Looked up from germline, CDR1 is SGHDT and CDR2 is YYEEEE. CDR3 length: 13 amino acids. Trimming shortened V by 4 bases and J by 0 bases, and 7 bases separated the two germline ends. The CDR3 spells CASSVQANYGYTF. Here the CDR3 DNA reads TGTGCCAGCAGCGTACAGGCTAACTATGGCTACACCTTC.

The chain is built from TRBV29-1 and TRBJ1-2; perhaps TRBD1 as D (6 bases). Germline V gene lookup returns CDR1 SQVTM and CDR2 ANQGSEA. The CDR3 has 12 amino acids. Trimming shortened V by 4 bases and J by 4 bases, and 10 bases separated the two germline ends. CDR3 sequence reads: CSVGGGGYGYTF. CDR3 DNA: TGCAGCGTTGGCGGGGGCGGCTATGGCTACACCTTC.

The V and J genes are TRBV7-2 and TRBJ1-1; the D is unclear. CDR1 and CDR2 (germline): SGHTA, FQGNSA. The CDR3 is made up of 15 amino acids. The germline V and J ends were trimmed by 1 base and 4 bases, with 13 bases remaining between them. The CDR3 coding sequence is TGTGCCAGCAGCTTAGGGGCGGGGTCCAGCACTGAAGCTTTCTTT. This translates into CASSLGAGSSTEAFF. The full variable domain, completed using reference TRBV7-2 and TRBJ1-1, is GAGVSQSPSNKVTEKGKDVELRCDPISGHTALYWYRQSLGQGLEFLIYFQGNSAPDKSGLPSDRFSAERTGGSVSTLTIQRTQQEDSAVYLCASSLGAGSSTEAFFGQGTRLTVV.

This clone was found once. The CDR3 sequence is CASTYRGYTEAFF. The CDR3 DNA follows: TGTGCCAGTACCTACAGGGGGTACACTGAAGCTTTCTTT. The V gene is TRBV19, the J gene TRBJ1-1; TRBD1 matches 8 bases. With 7 bases clipped from V and 3 bases from J, the junction kept 4 bases outside the gene matches. The CDR3 contains 13 residues. The V gene's germline CDR1 is LNHDA and CDR2 SQIVND (reference sequence).

V usage is TRBV6-4 and J usage is TRBJ1-1; 9 nucleotides line up with TRBD1. The V gene end was trimmed by 3 bases and the J gene end by 12 bases; junction bases not matched to a gene: 11. Per the germline V gene, CDR1 is MRHNA and CDR2 is SNTAGT. The CDR3 has 14 amino acids. The CDR3 DNA is TGTGCCAGCAGTGAGCGGGGACAGGGCCAGGTAACTTTCTTT. This codes for CASSERGQGQVTFF.

The rearrangement uses TRBV27 and TRBJ1-1, with unresolved D. The CDR3 length is 14 residues. Germline CDR1 and CDR2: MNHEY and SMNVEV (reference sequence). The V end was cut by 0 bases, the J end by 6 bases, with 11 bases between. CDR3 amino acids: CASSLSPGVAEAFF. In DNA form, the CDR3 reads TGTGCCAGCAGTTTATCCCCCGGGGTGGCTGAAGCTTTCTTT.

The chain combines TRBV7-2 with TRBJ1-5; D ambiguous. The V gene lost 1 base and the J gene lost 6 bases, with 16 bases spanning the gap. The CDR3 is made up of 16 amino acids. CDR1 is SGHTA, CDR2 FQGNSA, per germline. The CDR3: CASSLGGLGRSQPQHF. The CDR3 region has the DNA TGTGCCAGCAGCTTAGGAGGACTCGGTAGGAGTCAGCCCCAGCATTTT.

The chain has TRBV12-5 and TRBJ1-1; TRBD1 matches 7 bases. The CDR3 sequence is 17 residues long. J gave up 1 base and V 4 bases, and 12 bases lay outside the gene matches. CDR1 and CDR2 from the germline V gene are LGHNT and FRNRAP. The CDR3 DNA reads TGTGCTAGTGGTTCAATTCAACAGGGGTTCGGGAACACTGAAGCTTTCTTT. Translating it yields CASGSIQQGFGNTEAFF.

The rearrangement uses TRBV5-1 and TRBJ2-3; 13 positions match TRBD2. The CDR3 sequence is 20 residues long. Unmatched junction bases numbered 18, after V lost 7 bases and J lost 1 base. Per the germline V gene, CDR1 is SGHRS and CDR2 is YFSETQ. The CDR3 DNA is TGCGCCAGCGCAAGCCTGGGACTAGCGGGGCCGGGACGGGGCACAGATACGCAGTATTTT. Translation gives CASASLGLAGPGRGTDTQYF.

The chain carries TRBV2 and TRBJ1-1, with D perhaps TRBD1 (6 bases). Trimming took off 8 bases at V and 0 bases at J, with 10 bases between the two ends. CDR3 length: 13 amino acids. CDR1 is SNHLY, CDR2 FYNNEI, per germline. The CDR3 nucleotides are TGTGCCAGCCGCGGACAGATGAACACTGAAGCTTTCTTT. This gives the protein CASRGQMNTEAFF.

This sequence joins TRBV9 and TRBJ2-1, with D tentatively TRBD1 (6 bases). The CDR3 covers 15 residues. V was trimmed by 0 bases and J by 6 bases, leaving 13 bases between them. CDR1 is SGDLS and CDR2 is YYNGEE in the germline V gene. CDR3 sequence (DNA): TGTGCCAGCAGCGTAGTGGATGTACAGGGCAATGAGCAGTTCTTC. Amino acid sequence: CASSVVDVQGNEQFF.

The chain uses TRBV29-1 and TRBJ1-1; TRBD1 agrees at 7 bases. This CDR3 spans 14 amino acids. Germline V CDR1 and CDR2: SQVTM, ANQGSEA. Trimming took 6 bases from V and 2 from J; bases not matched to a gene: 9. The CDR3 DNA reads TGCAGCGTCCACTTCGGGACAGAAAACACTGAAGCTTTCTTT. It translates to CSVHFGTENTEAFF.

The CDR3 loop reads CASSLLVREKLFF. The CDR3 bases are TGTGCCAGCAGTTTACTGGTGCGTGAAAAACTGTTTTTT. The genes are TRBV27 and TRBJ1-4; D not resolved. The V gene lost 2 bases and the J gene lost 7 bases, with 8 bases spanning the gap. The CDR3 runs to 13 residues. CDR1 and CDR2 (germline): MNHEY, SMNVEV (reference sequence).